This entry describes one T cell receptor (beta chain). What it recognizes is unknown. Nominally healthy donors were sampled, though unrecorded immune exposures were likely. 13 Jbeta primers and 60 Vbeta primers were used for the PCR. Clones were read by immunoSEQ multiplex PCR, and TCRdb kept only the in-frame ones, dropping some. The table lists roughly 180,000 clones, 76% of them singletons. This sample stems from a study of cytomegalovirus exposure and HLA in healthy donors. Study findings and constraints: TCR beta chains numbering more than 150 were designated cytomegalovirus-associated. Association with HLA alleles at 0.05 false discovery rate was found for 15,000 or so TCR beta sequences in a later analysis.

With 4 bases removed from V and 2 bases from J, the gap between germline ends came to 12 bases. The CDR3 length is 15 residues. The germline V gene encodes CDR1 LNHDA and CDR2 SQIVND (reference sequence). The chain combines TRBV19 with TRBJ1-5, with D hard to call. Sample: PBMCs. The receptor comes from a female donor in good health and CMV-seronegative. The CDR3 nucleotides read TGTGCCAGTAGTACGGGTCGGCTGGGCAATCAGCCCCAGCATTTT. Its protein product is CASSTGRLGNQPQHF.